These 21 T cell receptor beta chains came from one sample sequenced in a study of blood T cells in healthy people across ages. A second about 7 to 12 cycle PCR used barcoded and J-beta primers. Using its own MiXCR run on the 5' RACE reads, TCRdb lists one record per CDR3 protein. Of some 700,000 distinct CDR3 sequences in the sample, about 20% are singletons; the top ten hold roughly 22%. The specimen was blood. The receptors originated from a man in his 70s in good health.

This clonotype was seen repeatedly, ten times or more. The chain recombines TRBV2 with TRBJ2-1; 13 bases line up with TRBD2. CDR1 and CDR2 from the germline V gene are SNHLY and FYNNEI. Trimming at V came to 6 bases and at J to 5 bases, leaving 10 bases not matched to a gene. The CDR3 sequence is 17 residues long. The CDR3 sequence is CASRVMTSGGRNNEQFF. CDR3 coding DNA: TGTGCCAGCAGAGTCATGACTAGCGGGGGGCGCAACAATGAGCAGTTCTTC. The variable domain in full, with the rest retrieved from reference TRBV2 and TRBJ2-1, is EPEVTQTPSHQVTQMGQEVILRCVPISNHLYFYWYRQILGQKVEFLVSFYNNEISEKSEIFDDQFSVERPDGSNFTLKIRSTKLEDSAMYFCASRVMTSGGRNNEQFFGPGTRLTVL.

This clonotype was recorded a few times. This rearrangement joins TRBV19 to TRBJ1-1; D is unclear. Germline values: CDR1 LNHDA, CDR2 SQIVND (reference sequence). With 0 bases removed from V and 3 bases from J, the gap between germline ends came to 14 bases. This CDR3 region has 16 residues. CDR3 DNA: TGTGCCAGTAGTATAGATTTGGAGGGTCTCCACACTGAAGCTTTCTTT. Residues: CASSIDLEGLHTEAFF.

This clonotype was observed a handful of times. The V and J genes are TRBV20-1 and TRBJ2-3; D possibly corresponds to TRBD1 (6 bases). V gave up 3 bases and J gave up 2 bases, with 15 bases separating them. Germline lookup yields CDR1 DFQATT and CDR2 SNEGSKA (reference sequence). The CDR3 spans 15 residues. The CDR3 here is CSASFRGFYTDTQYF. As DNA, the CDR3 is TGCAGTGCTAGTTTTAGGGGGTTCTACACAGATACGCAGTATTTT.

This clonotype was picked up one time. The V gene is TRBV7-2, the J gene TRBJ2-1; D unclear. Looked up from germline, CDR1 is SGHTA and CDR2 is FQGNSA. V lost 3 bases and J lost 5, with 8 bases in between. The CDR3 covers 13 residues. The DNA for the CDR3 is TGTGCCAGCAGCTTCAGTGATAACAATGAGCAGTTCTTC. Translated, it gives CASSFSDNNEQFF.

Details on this clonotype: This may be a read error, as it is one base from a much larger clone. The rearrangement uses TRBV9 and TRBJ2-1; D gene ambiguous. V shed 4 bases and J shed 5 bases, with 4 bases lying between them. Germline-derived CDR1 and CDR2 are SGDLS and YYNGEE. This CDR3 contains 11 residues. The chain's CDR3 is CASSINNEQFF. CDR3 sequence (DNA): TGTGCCAGCAGCATAAACAATGAGCAGTTCTTC.

The rearrangement joins TRBV18 to TRBJ2-7, with 8 bases fitting TRBD1. There are 14 residues in the CDR3. Germline CDR1 reads KGHSH; CDR2 reads LQKENI. CDR3: CASSPSGQAYGQYV. Written as DNA, the CDR3 is TGTGCCAGCTCACCATCGGGACAGGCCTACGGGCAGTACGTC.

The chain recombines TRBV6-6 with TRBJ2-3; the match to TRBD2 covers 7 bases. This CDR3 is built from 15 residues. Germline CDR1 is MNHNY and CDR2 is SVGAGI (reference sequence). After removal of 10 bases from V and 0 bases from J, the junction contained 10 bases not matched to a gene. The CDR3 loop is CATIRLARSTDTQYF. The CDR3 DNA reads TGTGCCACCATTCGACTAGCACGGAGCACAGATACGCAGTATTTT.

The chain employs TRBV6-5 and TRBJ2-5; a possible D gene is TRBD1 (6 bases). Germline V gene data show CDR1 as MNHEY and CDR2 as SVGAGI. The germline V and J ends were trimmed by 0 bases and 6 bases, with 14 bases remaining between them. The CDR3 totals 15 residues. The DNA of the CDR3 is TGTGCCAGCAGTTACTCCTCACAGGGTTGGAAGACCCAGTACTTC. This encodes CASSYSSQGWKTQYF.

The chain has TRBV28 and TRBJ2-7; TRBD1 is a possible D gene (6 bases). Trimming cost V 4 bases and J 6 bases, with 16 bases left between them. Germline CDR1 MDHEN, CDR2 SYDVKM. CDR3 length: 14 residues. The CDR3 spells CASSSYRVGGEQYV. CDR3 bases: TGTGCCAGCAGTTCGTACAGGGTTGGGGGCGAGCAGTACGTC.

As regards this clonotype: This may be a read error, as it is one base from a much larger clone. The chain carries TRBV2 and TRBJ1-1; 9 nucleotides agree with TRBD1. V lost 7 bases, J lost 3 bases, and 3 bases stayed unmatched. The CDR3 spans 13 residues. The germline V gene has CDR1 SNHLY and CDR2 FYNNEI. In nucleotides, the CDR3 is TGTGCCAGCAACCGGGACAGGGACACTGAAGCTTTCTTT. Translating gives CASNRDRDTEAFF.

The chain carries TRBV18 and TRBJ1-1, with D hard to call. CDR3 length: 13 amino acids. Germline V gene data show CDR1 as KGHSH and CDR2 as LQKENI. V dropped 8 bases and J dropped 1 base, with 11 bases sitting between them. As DNA, the CDR3 is TGTGCCAGCCTCAGGTTAGCGAACACTGAAGCTTTCTTT. The encoded protein is CASLRLANTEAFF.

The rearrangement links TRBV4-1 to TRBJ2-4, with D unclear. Germline assignment: CDR1 MGHRA and CDR2 YSYEKL. Trimming shortened V by 1 base and J by 9 bases, and 7 bases separated the two germline ends. This CDR3 has 12 amino acids. In nucleotides, the CDR3 is TGCGCCAGCAGCCAAGTGGATAGCATTCAGTACTTC. Its protein product is CASSQVDSIQYF.

In its sample, this clonotype was seen a few times. The chain employs TRBV10-3 and TRBJ2-7; the D is unclear. CDR1 is ENHRY, CDR2 SYGVKD, per germline. The CDR3 length is 10 residues. Between the trimmed V and J ends, which lost 7 bases and 6 bases, there was a span of 7 bases. In DNA, the CDR3 is TGTGCCATCACGGTTATCGAGCAGTACGTC. Amino acid sequence: CAITVIEQYV.

A few counts support this clonotype. The rearrangement links TRBV20-1 to TRBJ2-5, with 10 bases fitting TRBD2. The CDR3 extends over 15 amino acids. With 3 bases clipped from V and 5 bases from J, the junction kept 9 bases outside the gene matches. The germline CDR1 and CDR2 sequences are DFQATT and SNEGSKA (reference sequence). Written as DNA, the CDR3 is TGCAGTGCTAGGGGGGCTAGCGGGAGTGAGGAGACCCAGTACTTC. It specifies CSARGASGSEETQYF.

This clonotype has a handful of counts. The chain links TRBV28 to TRBJ2-7; no clear D. Trimming shortened V by 3 bases and J by 6 bases, and 12 bases separated the two germline ends. The CDR3 length is 13 residues. CDR1 and CDR2 from the germline V gene are MDHEN and SYDVKM. The CDR3 DNA reads as TGTGCCAGCAGTTTCATGATCGGAGTCGAGCAGTACTTC. As protein: CASSFMIGVEQYF.

For this clonotype: A much more abundant neighbour one base away suggests this may be a read error. The V gene is TRBV27, the J gene TRBJ2-7, with 9 positions matching TRBD1. Germline values: CDR1 MNHEY, CDR2 SMNVEV (reference sequence). V lost 4 bases, J lost 5 bases, and 6 bases stayed unmatched. CDR3 size: 14 residues. The CDR3 bases are TGTGCCAGCAGTTCGGACAGGGGTCCCCACGAGCAGTACTTC. Amino acid sequence: CASSSDRGPHEQYF.

This clonotype showed up just a few times. At one of its ends the junction is not consistent with the germline gene, which may arise from a read error. The chain uses TRBV5-1 and TRBJ2-3, with TRBD1 as a possible D gene (5 bases). This CDR3 is built from 16 residues. Germline CDR1 reads SGHRS; CDR2 reads YFSETQ. CDR3 amino acids: CASGLDWQGFTDTQYF. The CDR3 DNA reads as TGCGCCAGCGGCTTGGATTGGCAGGGTTTCACAGATACGCAGTATTTT.

There are a few counts of this clonotype. The DNA for the CDR3 is TGTGCCAGCACCCTGACTAGCGGGGCCTACGAGCAGTACTTC. Encoded protein: CASTLTSGAYEQYF. The genes are TRBV3-1 and TRBJ2-7; 11 bases are a match to TRBD2. Germline V gene lookup returns CDR1 LGHDT and CDR2 YNNKEL (reference sequence). V lost 7 bases and J lost 2; bases outside the gene matches: 4. This CDR3 is built from 14 residues.

This clonotype was seen ten or more times. DNA of the CDR3: TGTGCCAGCAGTCACAGGGGCTGGTACACCTTC. This codes for CASSHRGWYTF. The V gene is TRBV12-3 or TRBV12-4, the J gene TRBJ1-2; 7 nucleotides match TRBD1. V lost 5 bases, J lost 11 bases, and 5 bases stayed unmatched. CDR3 length equals 11 residues.

This clonotype was seen a few times. The gene calls are TRBV3-1 and TRBJ2-3; possible D gene TRBD2, 6 bases. Germline V CDR1 and CDR2: LGHDT, YNNKEL (reference sequence). Deletions cut 3 bases from V and 2 bases from J, with 12 bases between. The CDR3 extends over 15 amino acids. Written as DNA, the CDR3 is TGTGCCAGCAGCCATAAGCTAGCGAACACAGATACGCAGTATTTT. Its protein is CASSHKLANTDTQYF.

In this sample, this clonotype turned up once. The chain couples TRBV24-1 to TRBJ2-3, with D unclear. V was cut by 5 bases and J by 1 base, with 3 bases left in between. CDR1 and CDR2 from the germline V gene are KGHDR and SFDVKD. The CDR3 has 12 amino acids. This CDR3 is CATSVGTDTQYF. The CDR3 bases are TGTGCCACCAGTGTAGGCACAGATACGCAGTATTTT.